A selection of T cell receptor beta chains follows, all from one sample in a study of blood T cell repertoires in COVID-19. Data came from immunoSEQ multiplex PCR; TCRdb stores just in-frame clones and leaves some out. The sample records under 200,000 clones, approximately 84% being singletons. Specimen: peripheral blood. The receptors here all came from a woman of 80 years or more with acute or convalescent COVID-19. Each CDR3 is given with its conserved first and last residue. Each record gives: clone size, D gene, J gene, V gene, CDR3 protein, CDR3 DNA. The D gene is left open where the match is weak. Expanded clones are given a class, and other clones once, few, many or no size at all.

.	TRBD2	TRBJ2-7	TRBV6-5	CASSRRGVRVNEQYF	TGTGCCAGCAGCCGGCGGGGGGTGAGGGTGAACGAGCAGTACTTC
.	.	TRBJ1-3	TRBV4-3	CASSPRVGRIGNTIYF	TGCGCCAGCAGCCCCCGAGTGGGCAGGATTGGAAACACCATATATTTT
.	TRBD1	TRBJ2-7	TRBV5-4	CASSGWDRGREQYF	TGTGCCAGCAGCGGGTGGGACAGGGGGCGCGAGCAGTACTTC
.	TRBD2	TRBJ2-5	TRBV7-2	CASSLGGTSTTQETQYF	TGTGCCAGCAGCTTAGGGGGGACTAGCACGACCCAAGAGACCCAGTACTTC
.	TRBD2	TRBJ2-2	TRBV30	CAWSVPRGLAGYLDTGELFF	TGTGCCTGGAGTGTACCCCGCGGACTAGCGGGATATCTGGACACCGGGGAGCTGTTTTTT
.	TRBD1	TRBJ2-7	TRBV28	CASSFDRGYEQYF	TGTGCCAGCAGTTTCGACAGGGGCTACGAGCAGTACTTC
.	.	TRBJ1-1	TRBV24-1	CATSDQQGQAFF	TGTGCCACCAGTGATCAACAGGGACAAGCTTTCTTT
.	.	TRBJ2-7	TRBV3-1/TRBV3-2	CASSWKGVLGEQYF	TGTGCCAGCAGCTGGAAGGGAGTACTAGGCGAGCAGTACTTC
few	.	TRBJ2-1	TRBV7-9	CASSRGTFWSYNEQFF	TGTGCCAGCAGCCGCGGGACGTTCTGGTCCTACAATGAGCAGTTCTTC
.	.	TRBJ2-5	TRBV6-1	CASTQSGPGRETQYF	TGTGCCAGCACCCAATCCGGGCCGGGGAGGGAGACCCAGTACTTC
.	TRBD1	TRBJ1-2	TRBV6-5	CASSYSNRGPNYGYTF	TGTGCCAGCAGTTACTCCAACAGGGGGCCCAACTATGGCTACACCTTC
.	.	TRBJ2-7	TRBV7-2	CASSHAPGEQYF	TGTGCCAGCAGTCACGCCCCGGGAGAGCAGTACTTC
.	.	TRBJ2-7	TRBV27	CASSFVGGRDEQYF	TGTGCCAGCAGTTTTGTCGGGGGGCGGGACGAGCAGTACTTC
once	.	TRBJ1-5	TRBV7-8	CASSLVAGVGQPQHF	TGTGCCAGCAGCTTAGTGGCGGGAGTGGGTCAGCCCCAGCATTTT
.	.	TRBJ2-5	TRBV7-8	CASSFRVEETQYF	TGTGCCAGCAGCTTCAGGGTCGAAGAGACCCAGTACTTC
.	.	TRBJ1-1	TRBV6-6	CASSYSLVSDTEAFF	TGTGCCAGCAGTTACTCACTCGTATCCGACACTGAAGCTTTCTTT
.	TRBD1	TRBJ1-3	TRBV7-2	CASSLESRGQNTIYF	TGTGCCAGCAGCTTAGAAAGCAGGGGGCAGAACACCATATATTTT
once	.	TRBJ1-2	TRBV5-4	CASSWGGEAYGYTF	TGTGCCAGCAGCTGGGGTGGGGAGGCCTATGGCTACACCTTC
.	.	TRBJ1-2	TRBV7-9	CASSYPSGGYGYTF	TGTGCCAGCAGCTACCCTTCGGGGGGCTATGGCTACACCTTC
once	TRBD1	TRBJ2-7	TRBV19	CASKRQGNYEQYF	TGTGCCAGCAAAAGACAGGGGAATTACGAGCAGTACTTC
.	TRBD2	TRBJ2-1	TRBV7-2	CASSLRRRLAGVSYNEQFF	TGTGCCAGCAGCCTGCGACGGAGACTAGCGGGAGTTTCCTACAATGAGCAGTTCTTC
.	.	TRBJ2-7	TRBV6-5	CASSRSGSNIEQYF	TGTGCCAGCAGTCGTTCGGGGTCCAACATCGAGCAGTACTTC
.	.	TRBJ1-1	TRBV7-9	CASSLGQETKAFF	TGTGCCAGCAGCTTAGGTCAGGAGACTAAAGCTTTCTTT
.	TRBD2	TRBJ2-2	TRBV7-2	CASSQGLAGNTGELFF	TGTGCCAGCAGCCAGGGACTAGCGGGAAACACCGGGGAGCTGTTTTTT
.	TRBD1	TRBJ1-2	TRBV29-1	CSVLKGTGLRSYTF	TGCAGCGTGTTGAAGGGGACAGGGCTACGGAGCTACACCTTC
.	TRBD1	TRBJ1-4	TRBV9	CASNRGQVFEKLFF	TGTGCCAGCAATCGAGGACAGGTCTTTGAAAAACTGTTTTTT
once	.	TRBJ2-1	TRBV5-4	CASSPRTGSSYNEQFF	TGTGCCAGCAGCCCGAGGACGGGGAGCTCCTACAATGAGCAGTTCTTC
.	.	TRBJ1-1	TRBV10-3	CAISERNTEAFF	TGTGCCATCTCGGAGAGGAACACTGAAGCTTTCTTT
.	.	TRBJ2-2	TRBV5-5	CASSVPGTAGELFF	TGTGCCAGCAGCGTACCAGGGACTGCCGGGGAGCTGTTTTTT
.	TRBD2	TRBJ2-3	TRBV6-4	CASSENPRLAGGLDTQYF	TGTGCCAGCAGTGAAAATCCGAGGCTAGCGGGAGGGCTGGATACGCAGTATTTT
.	TRBD2	TRBJ2-7	TRBV5-1	CASSLALASYEQYF	TGCGCCAGCAGCTTGGCACTAGCGAGCTACGAGCAGTACTTC
once	.	TRBJ1-3	TRBV18	CASLPDTGKNTIYF	TGTGCCAGCTTACCGGACACTGGAAAAAACACCATATATTTT
.	.	TRBJ1-1	TRBV29-1	CSVVPRLVTEAFF	TGCAGCGTTGTGCCGCGTTTAGTTACTGAAGCTTTCTTT
few	.	TRBJ1-5	TRBV7-9	CASSPAGNQPQHF	TGTGCCAGCAGCCCCGCGGGGAATCAGCCCCAGCATTTT
.	.	TRBJ1-1	TRBV6-2/TRBV6-3	CASSLQGLGTEAFF	TGTGCCAGCAGTTTACAGGGTCTGGGCACTGAAGCTTTCTTT
.	TRBD2	TRBJ2-3	TRBV27	CASRIAGLGTDTQYF	TGTGCCAGCAGGATAGCGGGATTAGGCACAGATACGCAGTATTTT
.	.	TRBJ2-3	TRBV28	CASSLRRDTQYF	TGTGCCAGCAGTTTACGTCGAGATACGCAGTATTTT
.	TRBD1	TRBJ2-1	TRBV2	CASSAGTESYNEQFF	TGTGCCAGCAGTGCGGGGACAGAATCCTACAATGAGCAGTTCTTC
.	.	TRBJ2-1	TRBV10-1	CASSKTILSNNEQFF	TGCGCCAGCAGTAAAACCATACTATCAAACAATGAGCAGTTCTTC
.	.	TRBJ2-3	TRBV11-2	CASSLLGTQYF	TGTGCCAGCAGCTTACTCGGTACGCAGTATTTT
.	.	TRBJ2-2	TRBV7-9	CASSPGLNTGELFF	TGTGCCAGCAGCCCGGGACTGAACACCGGGGAGCTGTTTTTT
.	.	TRBJ1-5	TRBV18	CASSPVGTTDQPQHF	TGTGCCAGCTCACCAGTAGGCACTACCGATCAGCCCCAGCATTTT
.	.	TRBJ2-3	TRBV30	CAWSLIGGDTQYF	TGTGCCTGGAGTCTCATCGGAGGGGATACGCAGTATTTT
.	.	TRBJ2-1	TRBV15	CATSPRGSIYNEQFF	TGTGCCACCAGCCCCCGGGGTTCAATCTACAATGAGCAGTTCTTC
.	.	TRBJ2-6	TRBV14	CASSHRSGANVLTF	TGTGCCAGCAGCCACCGCTCTGGGGCCAACGTCCTGACTTTC
few	TRBD1	TRBJ1-2	TRBV2	CASSAQDRGHGYTF	TGTGCCAGCAGCGCTCAGGACAGGGGACATGGCTACACCTTC
.	.	TRBJ1-2	TRBV19	CASTPDGKYGYTF	TGTGCCAGTACCCCTGACGGGAAGTATGGCTACACCTTC
.	.	TRBJ2-7	TRBV18	CASSREIPYEQYF	TGTGCCAGCTCACGGGAGATACCCTACGAGCAGTACTTC
.	.	TRBJ1-2	TRBV7-9	CASSLMQVGAYGYTF	TGTGCCAGCTCCCTAATGCAGGTTGGGGCCTATGGCTACACCTTC
.	.	TRBJ1-4	TRBV7-6	CASSLRRGGEEKLFF	TGTGCCAGCAGCTTAAGGCGCGGGGGGGAAGAAAAACTGTTTTTT
few	.	TRBJ1-1	TRBV7-2	CASSTYTGGNTEAFF	TGTGCCAGCAGTACTTATACGGGGGGGAACACTGAAGCTTTCTTT
.	TRBD1	TRBJ2-1	TRBV9	CASSLRQGWYNEQFF	TGTGCCAGCAGCCTTCGACAGGGGTGGTACAATGAGCAGTTCTTC
.	TRBD1	TRBJ2-7	TRBV4-3	CASSQEQGAYEQYF	TGCGCCAGCAGCCAAGAACAGGGGGCCTACGAGCAGTACTTC
.	TRBD1	TRBJ1-1	TRBV18	CASSPDRMNTEAFF	TGTGCCAGCTCACCGGACAGGATGAACACTGAAGCTTTCTTT
.	.	TRBJ2-7	TRBV9	CASSEVGASYEQYF	TGTGCCAGCAGCGAAGTGGGGGCCTCCTACGAGCAGTACTTC